The 10 T cell receptor beta chains below were found in one sample sequenced in a study of beta chain features in type 1 diabetes. Points from the study as a whole: There was a moderate but significant shortening of TCRB CDR3s in all four CD4+ subsets of Type 1 diabetes patients.

The antigens these receptors bind are not known. Reverse transcribing all isolated RNA meant expressed TCRB transcripts were sequenced. This table comes from immunoSEQ multiplex PCR, and its TCRdb copy is limited to in-frame clones, with some not included. The table records 310,000 or so clones, approximately 10% of them present only once. The sequenced material came from central memory CD4+ T cells from blood. The receptors here all came from a man between 25 and 39 years old with type 1 diabetes.

This clone was seen more than once but under ten times. The chain carries TRBV7-9 and TRBJ1-1, with TRBD1 matching over 7 bases. Germline V gene data show CDR1 as SEHNR and CDR2 as FQNEAQ (reference sequence). V shed 5 bases and J 1 base; nucleotides not matched to a gene: 4. The CDR3 totals 14 residues. DNA for the CDR3: TGTGCCAGCAGCCTCTGGACAGGGAACACTGAAGCTTTCTTT. Its translation: CASSLWTGNTEAFF. Full variable domain (rest looked up from reference TRBV7-9 and TRBJ1-1): DTGVSQNPRHKITKRGQNVTFRCDPISEHNRLYWYRQTLGQGPEFLTYFQNEAQLEKSRLLSDRFSAERPKGSFSTLEIQRTEQGDSAMYLCASSLWTGNTEAFFGQGTRLTVV.

V gene TRBV29-1 combines with J gene TRBJ1-3, with 8 bases that match TRBD1. The CDR3 is 13 residues long. Germline V CDR1 and CDR2: SQVTM, ANQGSEA. V was clipped by 7 bases and J by 2 bases; unmatched bases: 4. The CDR3 region is CSAVQGAGNTIYF. The CDR3 nucleotides read TGCAGCGCTGTACAGGGGGCTGGAAACACCATATATTTT.

This clone has only a few counts. The J gene is TRBJ2-7, the V gene TRBV14, with D uncertain. Germline CDR1 SGHDN, CDR2 FVKESK. The CDR3 is 12 amino acids. V lost 5 bases, J lost 3 bases, and 8 bases lay in between. CDR3 residues: CASSGVVYEQYF. DNA for the CDR3: TGTGCCAGCAGCGGTGTGGTCTACGAGCAGTACTTC. The full variable domain, completed using reference TRBV14 and TRBJ2-7, is EAGVTQFPSHSVIEKGQTVTLRCDPISGHDNLYWYRRVMGKEIKFLLHFVKESKQDESGMPNNRFLAERTGGTYSTLKVQPAELEDSGVYFCASSGVVYEQYFGPGTRLTVT.

The chain recombines TRBV27 with TRBJ2-1; D unclear. In germline, CDR1 is MNHEY, CDR2 SMNVEV (reference sequence). CDR3 length equals 12 residues. V lost 7 bases to trimming and J lost 0 bases, with 4 bases between them. CDR3 DNA: TGTGCCAGCACCGGCTCCTACAATGAGCAGTTCTTC. Protein: CASTGSYNEQFF.

This clone was picked up a small number of times. The V and J genes are TRBV6-6 and TRBJ1-6, with D perhaps matching TRBD1 (6 bases). V lost 10 bases and J lost 2, with 15 bases in between. Germline assignment: CDR1 MNHNY and CDR2 SVGAGI (reference sequence). The CDR3 is made up of 15 amino acids. The CDR3 coding sequence is TGTGCCACCGAGGGGGGCAGCACCTATAATTCACCCCTCCACTTT. Translation: CATEGGSTYNSPLHF.

This clone came up a few times. CDR3: CASSIGGTVQETQYF. The CDR3 bases are TGTGCCAGTAGTATTGGCGGGACAGTACAAGAGACCCAGTACTTC. The rearrangement uses TRBV19 and TRBJ2-5; a possible D gene is TRBD1 (7 bases). Trimming took 3 bases from V and 2 from J, leaving 13 bases between them. Per germline, CDR1 LNHDA and CDR2 SQIVND (reference sequence). The CDR3 extends over 15 amino acids.

The chain uses TRBV7-2 and TRBJ2-7; 7 nucleotides align to TRBD1. The germline gives CDR1 SGHTA, CDR2 FQGNSA. V gave up 1 base and J gave up 7 bases; unmatched junction bases: 10. This CDR3 region has 15 residues. The CDR3 loop reads CASSLGMTGSGEQYF. In nucleotides, the CDR3 is TGTGCCAGCAGCTTAGGTATGACAGGGTCTGGAGAGCAGTACTTC.

The table lists this clone with a few counts. The genes are TRBV11-2 and TRBJ1-4; D is perhaps TRBD1 (6 bases). Germline V lookup: CDR1 SGHAT, CDR2 FQNNGV. This CDR3 is built from 14 residues. Deletions cut 1 base from V and 8 bases from J, with 11 bases between. The CDR3 sequence: CASSLAGAREKLFF. The DNA of the CDR3 is TGTGCCAGCAGCTTAGCGGGGGCGCGGGAAAAACTGTTTTTT.

This clone was picked up a small number of times. The chain carries TRBV6-6 and TRBJ1-2; D uncertain. The CDR3 spans 13 residues. The V end was cut by 6 bases, the J end by 8 bases, with 16 bases between. Per the germline V gene, CDR1 is MNHNY and CDR2 is SVGAGI (reference sequence). The CDR3, as DNA: TGTGCCAGCAGCCCCCCAGGCAGGTTCGGCTACACCTTC. This sequence encodes CASSPPGRFGYTF.

V and J are TRBV30 and TRBJ2-7; D is possibly TRBD2 (5 bases). CDR3 length: 12 residues. The germline gives CDR1 GTSNPN, CDR2 SVGIG (reference sequence). Trimming removed 2 bases from V and 1 base from J, with 6 bases in between. In DNA form, the CDR3 reads TGTGCCTGGAGTCGGGAATCCTACGAGCAGTACTTC. Its protein is CAWSRESYEQYF.